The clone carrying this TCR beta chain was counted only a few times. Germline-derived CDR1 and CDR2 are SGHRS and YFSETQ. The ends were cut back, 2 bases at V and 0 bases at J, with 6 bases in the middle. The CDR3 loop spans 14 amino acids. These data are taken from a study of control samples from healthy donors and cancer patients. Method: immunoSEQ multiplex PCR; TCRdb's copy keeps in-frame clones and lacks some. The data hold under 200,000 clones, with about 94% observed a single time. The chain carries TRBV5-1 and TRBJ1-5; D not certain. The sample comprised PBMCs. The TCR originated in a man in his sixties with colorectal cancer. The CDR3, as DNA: TGCGCCAGCAGCTTAGTCAGTAGCAATCAGCCCCAGCATTTT. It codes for CASSLVSSNQPQHF.